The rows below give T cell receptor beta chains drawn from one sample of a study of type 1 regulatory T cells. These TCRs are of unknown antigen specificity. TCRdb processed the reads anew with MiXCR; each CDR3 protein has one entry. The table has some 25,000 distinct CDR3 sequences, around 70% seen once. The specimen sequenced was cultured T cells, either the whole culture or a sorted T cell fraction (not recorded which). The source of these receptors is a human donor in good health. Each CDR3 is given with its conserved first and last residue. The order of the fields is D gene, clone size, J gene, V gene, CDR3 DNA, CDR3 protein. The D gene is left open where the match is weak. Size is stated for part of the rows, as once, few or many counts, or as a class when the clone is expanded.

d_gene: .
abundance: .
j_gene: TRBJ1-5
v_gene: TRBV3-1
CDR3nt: TGTGCCTGCAGCCAAGGGGCCGGGAATCAGCCCCAGCATTTT
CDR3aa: CACSQGAGNQPQHF

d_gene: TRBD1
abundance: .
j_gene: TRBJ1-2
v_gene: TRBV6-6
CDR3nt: TGTGCCAGCAGTTACCAGGGGGGGACAACCTATGGCTACACCTTC
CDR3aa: CASSYQGGTTYGYTF

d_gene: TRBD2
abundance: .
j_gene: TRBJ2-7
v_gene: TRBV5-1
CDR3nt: TGCGCCAGCAGCTTGCAGGGAGGGACCTACGAGCAGTACTTC
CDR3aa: CASSLQGGTYEQYF

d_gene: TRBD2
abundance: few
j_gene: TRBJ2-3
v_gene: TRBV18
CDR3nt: TGTGCCAGCTCACCGCCAAGTTTAGCGGGGGGCACAGATACGCAGTATTTT
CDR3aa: CASSPPSLAGGTDTQYF

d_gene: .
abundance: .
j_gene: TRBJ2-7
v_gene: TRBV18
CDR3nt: TGTGCCAGCTCACCAGGGATGGGGTACGAGCAGTACTTC
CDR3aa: CASSPGMGYEQYF

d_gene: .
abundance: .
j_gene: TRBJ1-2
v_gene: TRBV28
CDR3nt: TGTGCCAGCAGTCTCACCCGGGACGGAACCTATGGCTACACCTTC
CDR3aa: CASSLTRDGTYGYTF

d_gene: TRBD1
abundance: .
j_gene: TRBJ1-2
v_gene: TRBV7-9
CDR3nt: TGTGCCAGCAGCCATATGGACAGGCTGGGCTATGGCTACACCTTC
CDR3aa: CASSHMDRLGYGYTF

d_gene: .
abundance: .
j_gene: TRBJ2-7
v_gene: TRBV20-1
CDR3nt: TGCAGTGCTAGGGCGGGGCGGGCCACCTACGAGCAGTACTTC
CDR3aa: CSARAGRATYEQYF

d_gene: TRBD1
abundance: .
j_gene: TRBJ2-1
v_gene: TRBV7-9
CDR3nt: TGTGCCAGCAGCTTAAACAGGGGCGGTGATGAGCAGTTCTTC
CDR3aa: CASSLNRGGDEQFF

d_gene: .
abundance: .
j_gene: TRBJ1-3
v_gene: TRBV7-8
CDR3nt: TGTGCCAGCAGCTCCCGGGGGATCGGAAACACCATATATTTT
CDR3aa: CASSSRGIGNTIYF

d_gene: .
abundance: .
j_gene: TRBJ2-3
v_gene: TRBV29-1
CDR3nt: TGCAGCGTTGAACCGACAGGAACGAGAGATACGCAGTATTTT
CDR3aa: CSVEPTGTRDTQYF

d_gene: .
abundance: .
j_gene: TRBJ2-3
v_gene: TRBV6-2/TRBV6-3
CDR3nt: TGTGCCAGCAGCCCAACAGAAGATACGCAGTATTTT
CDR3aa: CASSPTEDTQYF

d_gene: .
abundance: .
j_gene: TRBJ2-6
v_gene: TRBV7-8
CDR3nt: TGTGCCAGCAGCTTTCTCTGGACCCGTCCTCTTTTC
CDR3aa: CASSFLWTRPLF

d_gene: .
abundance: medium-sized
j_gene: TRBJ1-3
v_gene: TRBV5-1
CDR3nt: TGCGCCAGCAGCGCCCGGGGCAGCTCTGGAAACACCATATATTTT
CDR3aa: CASSARGSSGNTIYF

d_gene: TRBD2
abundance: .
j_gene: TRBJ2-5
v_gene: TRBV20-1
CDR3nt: TGCAGTGCTTTAGCGGGGGGCCCGGAGACCCAGTACTTC
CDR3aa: CSALAGGPETQYF

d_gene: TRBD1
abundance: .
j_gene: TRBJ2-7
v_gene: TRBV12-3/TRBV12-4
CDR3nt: TGTGCCAGCAGTCTACAGGGGAACCTGGGTGAGCAGTACTTC
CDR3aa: CASSLQGNLGEQYF

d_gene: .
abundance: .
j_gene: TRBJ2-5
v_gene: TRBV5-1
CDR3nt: TGCGCCAGCAGCCCGGGCCTCTCTGAGCGAGAGACCCAGTACTTC
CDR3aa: CASSPGLSERETQYF

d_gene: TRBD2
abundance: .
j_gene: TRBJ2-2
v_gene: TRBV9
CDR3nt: TGTGCCAGCAGCGTAGACGTAGCGGGGTTGACCGGGGAGCTGTTTTTT
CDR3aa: CASSVDVAGLTGELFF

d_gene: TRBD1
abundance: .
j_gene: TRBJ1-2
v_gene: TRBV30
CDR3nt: TGTGCCTGGAGCAATCCATCCGGGGACAGCTATGGCTACACCTTC
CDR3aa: CAWSNPSGDSYGYTF

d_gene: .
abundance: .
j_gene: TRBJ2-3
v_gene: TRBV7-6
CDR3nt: TGTGCCAGCAGCCTAAAAGGAGATACGCAGTATTTT
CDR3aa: CASSLKGDTQYF

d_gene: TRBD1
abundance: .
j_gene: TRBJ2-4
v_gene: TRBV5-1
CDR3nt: TGCGCCAGCAGCTCCAATCCTGCCGGGACAGGTCAAACCAAAAACATTCAGTACTTC
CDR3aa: CASSSNPAGTGQTKNIQYF

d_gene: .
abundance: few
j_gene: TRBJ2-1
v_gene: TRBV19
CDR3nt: TGTGCCAGTAGTAAGTTTAACAATGAGCAGTTCTTC
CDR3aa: CASSKFNNEQFF

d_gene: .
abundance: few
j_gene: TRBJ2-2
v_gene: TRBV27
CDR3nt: TGTGCCAGCAGTTTCCTAAAAATCGGGGAGCTGTTTTTT
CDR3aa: CASSFLKIGELFF

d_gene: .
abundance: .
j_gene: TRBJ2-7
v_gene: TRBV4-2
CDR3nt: TGTGCCAGCAGCCAAGATTTGGGCGAGCAGTACTTC
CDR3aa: CASSQDLGEQYF

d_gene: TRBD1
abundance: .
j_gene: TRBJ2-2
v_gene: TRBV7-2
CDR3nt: TGTGCCAGCAGCCCTCGAGGACAGGGGAGAACCGGGGAGCTGTTTTTT
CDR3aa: CASSPRGQGRTGELFF

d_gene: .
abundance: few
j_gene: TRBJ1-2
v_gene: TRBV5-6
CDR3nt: TGTGCCAGCAGCTTGGGGCGGACCTCTTATGGCTACACCTTC
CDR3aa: CASSLGRTSYGYTF

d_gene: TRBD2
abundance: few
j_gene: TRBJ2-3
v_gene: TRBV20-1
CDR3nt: TGCAGTGCTCTAGCGGCCTCGGGCACAGATACGCAGTATTTT
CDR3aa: CSALAASGTDTQYF

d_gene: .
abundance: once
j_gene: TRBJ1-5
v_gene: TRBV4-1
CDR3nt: TGCGCCAGCAGCCAAGGTTTGGATAGCAATCAGCCCCAGCATTTT
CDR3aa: CASSQGLDSNQPQHF

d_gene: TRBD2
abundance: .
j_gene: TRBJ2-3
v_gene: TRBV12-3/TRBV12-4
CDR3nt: TGTGCCAGCAGCCCTAGTGGGAGGGCAAGGAGCACAGATACGCAGTATTTT
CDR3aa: CASSPSGRARSTDTQYF

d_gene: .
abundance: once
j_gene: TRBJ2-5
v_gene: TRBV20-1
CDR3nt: TGCAGTGCGGCGGGTCGGGAGACCCAGTACTTC
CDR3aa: CSAAGRETQYF

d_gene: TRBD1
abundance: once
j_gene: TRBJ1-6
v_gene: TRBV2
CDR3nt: TGTGCCAGTACAAAAAGGACAGGAAATTCACCCCTCCACTTT
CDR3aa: CASTKRTGNSPLHF

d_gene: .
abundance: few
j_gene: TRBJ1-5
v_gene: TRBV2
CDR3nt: TGTGCCAGCAAAAGGGATAGCAATCAGCCCCAGCATTTT
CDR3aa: CASKRDSNQPQHF

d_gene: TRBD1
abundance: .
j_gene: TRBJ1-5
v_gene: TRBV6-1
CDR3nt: TGTGCCAGCAGCTCAAACAGGGGATTTGGTCAGCCCCAGCATTTT
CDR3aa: CASSSNRGFGQPQHF

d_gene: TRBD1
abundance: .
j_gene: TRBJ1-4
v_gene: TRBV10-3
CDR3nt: TGTGCCATCAGGACGGACAGGGACAATGAAAAACTGTTTTTT
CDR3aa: CAIRTDRDNEKLFF

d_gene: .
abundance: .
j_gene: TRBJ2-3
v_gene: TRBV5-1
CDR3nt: TGCGCCAGCAGCTTGGCGACTTACACAGATACGCAGTATTTT
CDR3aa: CASSLATYTDTQYF

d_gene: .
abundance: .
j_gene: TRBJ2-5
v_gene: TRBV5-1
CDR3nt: TGCGCCAGCAGCTTGGAGGGTCAGGGAGAGACCCAGTACTTC
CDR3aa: CASSLEGQGETQYF

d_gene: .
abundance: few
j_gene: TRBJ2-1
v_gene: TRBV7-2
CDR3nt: TGTGCCAGCAGCTTAGGGGGGGCCCAGGGTGAGCAGTTCTTC
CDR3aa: CASSLGGAQGEQFF

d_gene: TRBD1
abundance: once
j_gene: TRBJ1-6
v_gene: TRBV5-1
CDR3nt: TGCGCCAGCCTCGGACCAACAGGGGTTAATTCACCCCTCCACTTT
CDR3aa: CASLGPTGVNSPLHF

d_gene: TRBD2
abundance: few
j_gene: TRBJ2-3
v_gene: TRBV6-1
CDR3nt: TGTGCCAGCAGGATCGGGACTAGCGGGGGGGATACGCAGTATTTT
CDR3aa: CASRIGTSGGDTQYF

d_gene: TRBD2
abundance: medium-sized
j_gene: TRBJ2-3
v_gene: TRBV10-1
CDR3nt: TGCGCCAGCAGTGATGCTAGCGGGGGCCCCCAAAATACGCAGTATTTT
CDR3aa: CASSDASGGPQNTQYF

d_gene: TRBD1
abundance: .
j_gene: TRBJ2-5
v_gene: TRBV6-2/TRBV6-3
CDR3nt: TGTGCCAGCAGAAGGACAGGGTATCGAGAGACCCAGTACTTC
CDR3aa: CASRRTGYRETQYF

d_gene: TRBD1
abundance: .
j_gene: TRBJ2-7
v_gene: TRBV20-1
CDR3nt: TGCAGTGCCGGTATACCGGGACAGGGGTACGAGCAGTACTTC
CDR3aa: CSAGIPGQGYEQYF

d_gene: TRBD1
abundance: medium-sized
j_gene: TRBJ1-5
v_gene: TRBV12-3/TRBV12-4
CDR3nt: TGTGCCAGCAGTTTGGGACAGGGGGCCAAGAGGCCCCAGCATTTT
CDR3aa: CASSLGQGAKRPQHF

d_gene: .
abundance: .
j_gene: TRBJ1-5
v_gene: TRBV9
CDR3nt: TGTGCCAGCAGCGTAGATGGAGCCGTCAATCAGCCCCAGCATTTT
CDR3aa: CASSVDGAVNQPQHF

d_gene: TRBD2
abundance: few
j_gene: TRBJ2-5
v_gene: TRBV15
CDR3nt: TGTGCCACCAGCAGAGATGGCGCGGGGGGGCAGAAGACCCAGTACTTC
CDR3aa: CATSRDGAGGQKTQYF

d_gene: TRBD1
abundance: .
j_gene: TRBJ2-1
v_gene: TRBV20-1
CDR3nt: TGCAGTGCTAGCAGAGTACAGGGGGCTAGTAATGAGCAGTTCTTC
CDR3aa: CSASRVQGASNEQFF

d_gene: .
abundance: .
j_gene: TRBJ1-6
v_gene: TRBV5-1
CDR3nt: TGCGCCAGCAGCTTCGGTCAAGATAATTCACCCCTCCACTTT
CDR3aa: CASSFGQDNSPLHF

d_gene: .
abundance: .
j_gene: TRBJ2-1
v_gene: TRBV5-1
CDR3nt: TGCGCCAGCAGCTTGGTGAAGGCCGCCAGGACCTACAATGAGCAGTTCTTC
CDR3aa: CASSLVKAARTYNEQFF

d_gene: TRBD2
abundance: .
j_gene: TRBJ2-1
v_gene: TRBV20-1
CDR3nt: TGCAGTGCACCCGGGAGTGCTAGCGGGGGCACCCTGAACTACAATGAGCAGTTCTTC
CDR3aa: CSAPGSASGGTLNYNEQFF

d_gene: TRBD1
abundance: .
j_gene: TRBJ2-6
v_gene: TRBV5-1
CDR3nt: TGCGCCAGCACCTCCGGGACAGGGGTGGCCAACGTCCTGACTTTC
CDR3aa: CASTSGTGVANVLTF

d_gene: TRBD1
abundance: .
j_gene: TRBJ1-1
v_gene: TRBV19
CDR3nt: TGTGCCAGTGAAACAGGGGGCCGGGTGAACACTGAAGCTTTCTTT
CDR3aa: CASETGGRVNTEAFF

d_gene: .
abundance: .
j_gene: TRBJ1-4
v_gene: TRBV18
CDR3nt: TGTGCCAGCTCACGTGGACCCTCTGCAACTAATGAAAAACTGTTTTTT
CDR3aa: CASSRGPSATNEKLFF